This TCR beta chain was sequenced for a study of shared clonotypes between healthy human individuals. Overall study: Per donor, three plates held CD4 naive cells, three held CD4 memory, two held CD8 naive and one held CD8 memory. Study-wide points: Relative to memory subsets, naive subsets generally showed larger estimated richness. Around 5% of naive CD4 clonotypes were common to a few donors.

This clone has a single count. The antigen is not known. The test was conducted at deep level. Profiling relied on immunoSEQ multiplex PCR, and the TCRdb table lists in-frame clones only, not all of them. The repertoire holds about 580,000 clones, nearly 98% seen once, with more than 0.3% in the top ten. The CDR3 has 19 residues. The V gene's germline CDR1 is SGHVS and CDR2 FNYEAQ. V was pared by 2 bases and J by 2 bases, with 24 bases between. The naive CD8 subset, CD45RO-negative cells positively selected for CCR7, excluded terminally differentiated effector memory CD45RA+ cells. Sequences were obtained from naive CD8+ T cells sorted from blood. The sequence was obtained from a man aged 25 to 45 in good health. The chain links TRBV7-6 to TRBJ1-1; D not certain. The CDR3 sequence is CASSLRSGPLKGLNTEAFF. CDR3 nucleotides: TGTGCCAGCAGCTTAAGGTCAGGTCCTCTCAAGGGCCTAAACACTGAAGCTTTCTTT.